This paragraph reports one TCR beta chain. The sample belongs to a study of blood T cell repertoires in COVID-19. At the level of the study: The samples span acute and convalescent COVID-19 from the United States, Italy and Spain.

V lost 7 bases and J lost 2, with 10 bases in between. Per germline, CDR1 SGHNT and CDR2 YYREEE (reference sequence). CDR3 length: 14 amino acids. Sequencing was performed with immunoSEQ multiplex PCR; in TCRdb, only in-frame clones are kept and a portion is missing. Of tens of thousands of clones in the sample, over 75% were seen once. Seattle researchers signed up patients amid active infection and tracked them longitudinally. The source of this sequence is a man aged 60-69 years with COVID-19, enrolled during active disease. The chain employs TRBV5-4 and TRBJ2-6; no clear D. The sample was peripheral blood. DNA of the CDR3: TGTGCCAGCTGCACAGTCCCTGGGGCCAACGTCCTGACTTTC. It encodes CASCTVPGANVLTF.